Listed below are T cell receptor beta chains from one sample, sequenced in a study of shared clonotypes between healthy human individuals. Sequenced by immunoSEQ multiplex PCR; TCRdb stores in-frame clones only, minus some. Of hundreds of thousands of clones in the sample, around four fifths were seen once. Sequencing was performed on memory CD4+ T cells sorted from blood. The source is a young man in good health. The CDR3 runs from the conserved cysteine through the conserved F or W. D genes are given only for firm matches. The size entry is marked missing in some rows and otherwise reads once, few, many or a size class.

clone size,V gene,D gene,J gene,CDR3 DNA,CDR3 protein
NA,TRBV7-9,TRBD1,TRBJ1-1,TGTGCCAGCAGCCAGACAGGGGCGAACACTGAAGCTTTCTTT,CASSQTGANTEAFF
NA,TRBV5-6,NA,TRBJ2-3,TGTGCCAGCAGCAGCGGCCGGAGACTCACAGATACGCAGTATTTT,CASSSGRRLTDTQYF
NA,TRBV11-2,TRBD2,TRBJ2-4,TGTGCCAGCAGCCCACTAGCGGGAGATAGCATTCAGTACTTC,CASSPLAGDSIQYF
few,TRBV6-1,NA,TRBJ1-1,TGTGCCAGCAGAACAGGGTTGAACACTGAAGCTTTCTTT,CASRTGLNTEAFF
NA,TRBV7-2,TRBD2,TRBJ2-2,TGTGCCAGCAGCTTAGCTAGCGGGAGAGGTACCGGGGAGCTGTTTTTT,CASSLASGRGTGELFF
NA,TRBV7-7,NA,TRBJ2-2,TGTGCTAGCAGCTTAAACGGGGCCACCGGGGAGCTGTTTTTT,CASSLNGATGELFF
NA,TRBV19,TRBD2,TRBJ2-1,TGTGCCAGTAGTAGGACGACTAGCGGAAACAATGAGCAGTTCTTC,CASSRTTSGNNEQFF
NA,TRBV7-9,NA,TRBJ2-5,TGTGCCAGCAGCCCCGTGGGGGAGACCCAGTACTTC,CASSPVGETQYF
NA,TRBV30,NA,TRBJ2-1,TGTGCCTGGACCCCCAGTTGGGGCCTCAATGAGCAGTTCTTC,CAWTPSWGLNEQFF
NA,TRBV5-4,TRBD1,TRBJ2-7,TGTGCCAGCAGCGATTACAGGGGTAACTACGAGCAGTACTTC,CASSDYRGNYEQYF
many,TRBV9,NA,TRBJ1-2,TGTGCCAGCAGCCCCCGGGACCGAACTAACTATGGCTACACCTTC,CASSPRDRTNYGYTF
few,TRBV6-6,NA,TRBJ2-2,TGTGCCAGCAACCCAACAGCGAACACCGGGGAGCTGTTTTTT,CASNPTANTGELFF
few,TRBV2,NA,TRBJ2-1,TGTGCCAGCGGGGCTAGCGAGAGGAATGAGCAGTTCTTC,CASGASERNEQFF
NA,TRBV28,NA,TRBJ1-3,TGTGCCAGCAGTGTGGGGGGAGGTGTTACCTCTGGAAACACCATATATTTT,CASSVGGGVTSGNTIYF
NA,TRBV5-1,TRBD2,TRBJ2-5,TGCGCCAGCAGCTCCACTAGCGTTCAAGAGACCCAGTACTTC,CASSSTSVQETQYF
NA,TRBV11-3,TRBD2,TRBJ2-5,TGTGCCAGCAGCTCTAGCGGAGGGGAGGGAGAGACCCAGTACTTC,CASSSSGGEGETQYF
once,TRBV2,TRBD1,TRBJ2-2,TGTGCCAGCAGTCTTGGACAGGGAACCGGGGAGCTGTTTTTT,CASSLGQGTGELFF
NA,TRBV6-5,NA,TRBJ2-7,TGTGCCAGCAGTTACTCGAGATGGACCTACGAGCAGTACTTC,CASSYSRWTYEQYF
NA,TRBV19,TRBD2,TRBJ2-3,TGTGCCAGTAGTCCAGGACTAGCGGGAGGCCGATTTAGCACAGATACGCAGTATTTT,CASSPGLAGGRFSTDTQYF
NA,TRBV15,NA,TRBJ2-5,TGTGCCACCAGCAGGGGTACCCAGTACCAAGAGACCCAGTACTTC,CATSRGTQYQETQYF
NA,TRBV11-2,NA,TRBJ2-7,TGTGCCAGCAGGACTACAGGGTATTCCTACGAGCAGTACTTC,CASRTTGYSYEQYF
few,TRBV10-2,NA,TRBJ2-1,TGCGCCAGCACCCGAAGAGGTCTAGCGAACAATGAGCAGTTCTTC,CASTRRGLANNEQFF
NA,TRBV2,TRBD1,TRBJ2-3,TGTGCCAGCACCGAGGGGACAGGGGTCACAGATACGCAGTATTTT,CASTEGTGVTDTQYF
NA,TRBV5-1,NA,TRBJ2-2,TGCGCCAGCAGCGTGGGCCAGCTTAACACCGGGGAGCTGTTTTTT,CASSVGQLNTGELFF
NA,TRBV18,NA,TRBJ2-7,TGTGCCAGCTCACCACGGAGGGAACTAGAGCAGTACTTC,CASSPRRELEQYF
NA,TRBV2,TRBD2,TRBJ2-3,TGTGCCAGCAGTGGTCGTTTGATAGCGGGGGGTACAGATACGCAGTATTTT,CASSGRLIAGGTDTQYF
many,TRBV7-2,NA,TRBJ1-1,TGTGCCAGCAGCTTGAGAGGGACGCCGGCTTTCTTT,CASSLRGTPAFF
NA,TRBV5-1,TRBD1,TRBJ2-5,TGCGCCAGCAGCTCGGGGGTAGGACAGGGCCAAGAGACCCAGTACTTC,CASSSGVGQGQETQYF
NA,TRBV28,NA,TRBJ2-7,TGTGCCAGCAGTTTACGCTGGGACTCGGTAACCGATGAGCAGTACTTC,CASSLRWDSVTDEQYF
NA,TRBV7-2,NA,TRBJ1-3,TGTGCCAGCAGCTTAGAAGGGACCGGAAAATCTGGAAACACCATATATTTT,CASSLEGTGKSGNTIYF
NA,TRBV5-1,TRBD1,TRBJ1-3,TGCGCCAGCAGCTTGACAGGGGAAAACACCATATATTTT,CASSLTGENTIYF
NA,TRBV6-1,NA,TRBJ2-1,TGTGCCAGCAGTGTCAATGAGCAGTTCTTC,CASSVNEQFF
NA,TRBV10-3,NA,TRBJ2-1,TGTGCCATCAGTGAGTCAAGGGGGGCGGGGTCCTACAATGAGCAGTTCTTC,CAISESRGAGSYNEQFF
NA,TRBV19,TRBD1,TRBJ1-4,TGTGCCAGTAGTATAAAGGGACAGCTGACTAATGAAAAACTGTTTTTT,CASSIKGQLTNEKLFF
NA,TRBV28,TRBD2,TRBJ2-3,TGTGCCAGCAGTTTGGGACTAGCGGCTACCACAGATACGCAGTATTTT,CASSLGLAATTDTQYF
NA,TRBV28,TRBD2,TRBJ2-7,TGTGCCAGCCGGGAGACCGGGACTAGCGGCTACGAGCAGTACTTC,CASRETGTSGYEQYF
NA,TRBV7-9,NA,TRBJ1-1,TGTGCCAGCAGCTCGCAGGGATCAAGCACTGAAGCTTTCTTT,CASSSQGSSTEAFF
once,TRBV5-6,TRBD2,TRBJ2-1,TGTGCCAGCAGCCTTATAGCGGGAGGCCCCAATGAGCAGTTCTTC,CASSLIAGGPNEQFF
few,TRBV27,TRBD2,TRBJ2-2,TGTGCCAGCAGTCCGCAAGGGACTAGTTGGCCCGGGGAGCTGTTTTTT,CASSPQGTSWPGELFF
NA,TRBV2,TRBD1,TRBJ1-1,TGTGCCAGCAGTCGACAGGGGGTAGAACAGGACACTGAAGCTTTCTTT,CASSRQGVEQDTEAFF
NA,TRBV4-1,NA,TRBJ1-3,TGCGCCAGCAGCCCGACAGAATACTCTGGAAACACCATATATTTT,CASSPTEYSGNTIYF
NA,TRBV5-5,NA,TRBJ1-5,TGTGCCAGCAGCTTGGATGGAGGGGGGACGAATCAGCCCCAGCATTTT,CASSLDGGGTNQPQHF
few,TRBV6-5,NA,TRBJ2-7,TGTGCCAGCAGTTACTCGAGGTATGGACGGCCATACGAGCAGTACTTC,CASSYSRYGRPYEQYF
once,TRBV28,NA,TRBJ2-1,TGTGCCAGCACTCTTTTTAAGACCACAAAGGGCAATGAGCAGTTCTTC,CASTLFKTTKGNEQFF
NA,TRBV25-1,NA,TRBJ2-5,TGTGCCAGCAGTCGGACCCCACATCTAGGGGATCGCGAGACCCAGTACTTC,CASSRTPHLGDRETQYF
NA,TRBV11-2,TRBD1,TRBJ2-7,TGTGCCAGCAGCCTAATGGGACAGGGGACTTACGAGCAGTACTTC,CASSLMGQGTYEQYF
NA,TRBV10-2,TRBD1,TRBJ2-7,TGCGCCAGCAGTCGGGCAGGGGGTAGATACGAGCAGTACTTC,CASSRAGGRYEQYF
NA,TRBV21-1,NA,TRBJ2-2,TGTGCCAGCAGCAACCCGCCGGTGAGGATGAACACCGGGGAGCTGTTTTTT,CASSNPPVRMNTGELFF
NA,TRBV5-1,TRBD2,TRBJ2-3,TGCGCCAGCAGCTTGTATGGCGGGAGCATTACAGATACGCAGTATTTT,CASSLYGGSITDTQYF
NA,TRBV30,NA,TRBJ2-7,TGTGCCTGGAGTGACCTATTTACCTACGAGCAGTACTTC,CAWSDLFTYEQYF
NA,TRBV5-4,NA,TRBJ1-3,TGTGCCAGCAGCTTGGGAGTAAACGGTGGAAACACCATATATTTT,CASSLGVNGGNTIYF
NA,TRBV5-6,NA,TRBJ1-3,TGTGCCAGCAGCTTGACAGGTGTGGAGGGAAACACCATATATTTT,CASSLTGVEGNTIYF
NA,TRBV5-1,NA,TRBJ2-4,TGCGCCAGCAGCTTGGTCGGGCGGACCCTAGCCAAAAACATTCAGTACTTC,CASSLVGRTLAKNIQYF
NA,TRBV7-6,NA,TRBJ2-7,TGTGCCAGCAGCCCAGGAGCCTCCACCCCCTACGAGCAGTACTTC,CASSPGASTPYEQYF
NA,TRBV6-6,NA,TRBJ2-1,TGTGCCAGCAGTTACTCTTTCCACGAGCAGTTCTTC,CASSYSFHEQFF
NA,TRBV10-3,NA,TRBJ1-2,TGTGCCATCCGGGACATTTACTATGGCTACACCTTC,CAIRDIYYGYTF
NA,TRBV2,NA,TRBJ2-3,TGTGCCAGCAGTAGCAGGGTGAGGACAGATACGCAGTATTTT,CASSSRVRTDTQYF
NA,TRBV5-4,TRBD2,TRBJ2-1,TGTGCCGGAACTATCGGGACTAGCGGGATGGGTGAGCAGTTCTTC,CAGTIGTSGMGEQFF
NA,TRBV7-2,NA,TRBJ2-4,TGTGCCAGCAGCCGCGACATATCCAAAAACATTCAGTACTTC,CASSRDISKNIQYF
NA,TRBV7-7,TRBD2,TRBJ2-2,TGTGCTAGCAGCGACGCACGGGGGGCCGGGGAGCTGTTTTTT,CASSDARGAGELFF